This TCR beta chain was identified in a study of T cells in Graves' hyperthyroidism and ophthalmopathy. Study-level results: Ophthalmopathy, which appeared later, was predicted by the model a median around 6 months before onset.

Amplification of TCR beta CDR3 regions used RNA as the template. The HTBI primer set served for first-round RT-PCR of the TCR CDR3. Using its own MiXCR run on the multiplex PCR reads, TCRdb lists one record per CDR3 protein. The sample yields 400,000 or so distinct CDR3 sequences, over 12% seen once. In this sample, this clonotype turned up many times. Its antigen is currently unknown. Active moderate-to-severe ophthalmopathy, Clinical Activity Score at least 3, NOSPECS at least 4, under 3 months' duration. Trimming cost V 2 bases and J 0 bases, with 1 base left between them. The CDR3 runs 13 residues. Germline assignment: CDR1 SGHAT and CDR2 FQNNGV.

This sequence joins TRBV11-2 and TRBJ2-2; D unresolved. The sequence was obtained from a man in his fifties with Graves' ophthalmopathy. Sequencing was performed on blood. The CDR3 bases are TGTGCCAGCAGCTTAACGAACACCGGGGAGCTGTTTTTT. Its protein is CASSLTNTGELFF.